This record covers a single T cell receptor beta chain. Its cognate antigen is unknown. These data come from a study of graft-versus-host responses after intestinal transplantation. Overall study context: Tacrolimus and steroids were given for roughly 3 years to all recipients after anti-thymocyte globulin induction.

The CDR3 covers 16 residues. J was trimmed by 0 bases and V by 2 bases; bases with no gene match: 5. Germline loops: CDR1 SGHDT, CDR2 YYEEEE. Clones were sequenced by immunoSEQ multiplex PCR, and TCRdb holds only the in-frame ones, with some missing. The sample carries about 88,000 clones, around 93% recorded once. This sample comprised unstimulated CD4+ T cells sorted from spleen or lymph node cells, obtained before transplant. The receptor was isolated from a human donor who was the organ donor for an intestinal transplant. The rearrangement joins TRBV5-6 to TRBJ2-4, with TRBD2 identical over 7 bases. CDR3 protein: CASSFRLALAKNIQYF. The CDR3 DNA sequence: TGTGCCAGCAGCTTCCGACTAGCCTTAGCCAAAAACATTCAGTACTTC.